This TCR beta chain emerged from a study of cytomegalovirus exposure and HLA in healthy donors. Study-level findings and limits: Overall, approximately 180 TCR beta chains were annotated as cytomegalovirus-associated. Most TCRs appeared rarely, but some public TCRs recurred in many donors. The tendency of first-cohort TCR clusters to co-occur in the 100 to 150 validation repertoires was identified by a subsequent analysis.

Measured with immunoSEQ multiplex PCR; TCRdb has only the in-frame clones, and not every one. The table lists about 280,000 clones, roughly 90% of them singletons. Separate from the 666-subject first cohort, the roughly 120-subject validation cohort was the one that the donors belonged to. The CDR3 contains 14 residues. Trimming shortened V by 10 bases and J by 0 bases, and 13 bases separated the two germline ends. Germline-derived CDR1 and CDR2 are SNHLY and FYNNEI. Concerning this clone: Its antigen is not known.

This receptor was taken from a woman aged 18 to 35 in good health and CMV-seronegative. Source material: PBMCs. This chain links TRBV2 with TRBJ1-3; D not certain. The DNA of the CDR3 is TGTGCCACTAGACGGATCCCCTCTGGAAACACCATATATTTT. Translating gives CATRRIPSGNTIYF. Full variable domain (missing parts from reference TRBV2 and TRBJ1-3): EPEVTQTPSHQVTQMGQEVILRCVPISNHLYFYWYRQILGQKVEFLVSFYNNEISEKSEIFDDQFSVERPDGSNFTLKIRSTKLEDSAMYFCATRRIPSGNTIYFGEGSWLTVV.